Listed below are T cell receptor beta chains from one sample, sequenced in a study of regulatory T cells in long-lasting Graves disease. Each CDR3 protein is one row after TCRdb ran MiXCR on the multiplex PCR reads. Found here are fewer than 550,000 distinct CDR3 sequences, around 15% of them singletons; the top ten hold 23%. This sample also appeared in a second study, on T cells in Graves' hyperthyroidism and ophthalmopathy.

The specimen was peripheral blood mononuclear cells (PBMCs), collected at new diagnosis, from a patient treated with antithyroid drugs. These receptors came from a woman aged 18-29 years with Graves disease. CDR3s include the opening cysteine and the closing phenylalanine or tryptophan. D genes are given only for firm matches. Expanded clones are given a class, and other clones once, few, many or no size at all.

CASSIVGASGSSDEQFF	TGTGCCAGTAGTATAGTTGGGGCTAGCGGGAGTAGCGATGAGCAGTTCTTC	TRBD2	TRBV19	TRBJ2-1	few
CAWALGASGRGDTQYF	TGTGCCTGGGCCCTCGGGGCTAGCGGGAGGGGAGATACGCAGTATTTT	TRBD2	TRBV30	TRBJ2-3	NA
CASSQGGMETQYF	TGCGCCAGCAGCCAAGGGGGAATGGAGACCCAGTACTTC	NA	TRBV4-1	TRBJ2-5	NA
CASSGTSGAYEQYF	TGTGCCAGCAGCGGGACTAGCGGAGCCTACGAGCAGTACTTC	TRBD2	TRBV7-2	TRBJ2-7	NA
CASSLRPPTVGDTQYF	TGTGCCAGCAGCTTAAGGCCCCCCACCGTTGGAGATACGCAGTATTTT	NA	TRBV11-2	TRBJ2-3	many
CASSFQGRSTEAFF	TGTGCCAGCAGTTTCCAGGGCCGGAGTACTGAAGCTTTCTTT	NA	TRBV12-3/TRBV12-4	TRBJ1-1	many
CASSLEGAGGYTDTQYF	TGTGCCAGCAGCTTAGAGGGGGCAGGTGGCTACACAGATACGCAGTATTTT	TRBD1	TRBV7-2	TRBJ2-3	NA
CASTNREPYEQYF	TGTGCCAGCACTAACAGGGAGCCCTACGAGCAGTACTTC	NA	TRBV2	TRBJ2-7	many
CASSFTSGRAETQYF	TGTGCCAGCAGCTTTACTAGCGGGAGGGCTGAGACCCAGTACTTC	TRBD2	TRBV7-2	TRBJ2-5	many
CASSSPGQTLSGTEAFF	TGTGCCAGCAGTTCTCCGGGACAGACCTTGTCGGGCACTGAAGCTTTCTTT	TRBD1	TRBV28	TRBJ1-1	many
CASPLGQEVGETQYF	TGTGCCAGCCCCCTGGGTCAGGAGGTCGGAGAGACCCAGTACTTC	NA	TRBV2	TRBJ2-5	many
CASSLILGGQISGANVLTF	TGTGCCAGCAGTTTAATACTGGGAGGGCAGATCTCTGGGGCCAACGTCCTGACTTTC	TRBD2	TRBV27	TRBJ2-6	few
CASSRPGSGEQFF	TGCGCCAGCAGCCGCCCTGGCAGCGGTGAGCAGTTCTTC	NA	TRBV4-1	TRBJ2-1	many
CASSGLAGDLETQYF	TGTGCCAGCAGCGGACTAGCGGGAGACCTTGAGACCCAGTACTTC	TRBD2	TRBV28	TRBJ2-5	NA
CASSLPSGRDTYEQYF	TGTGCCAGCAGCTTGCCAAGCGGGAGGGATACCTACGAGCAGTACTTC	TRBD2	TRBV7-9	TRBJ2-7	many
CASSAGTELYEQYF	TGTGCCAGCAGCGCCGGGACAGAACTTTACGAGCAGTACTTC	TRBD1	TRBV7-8	TRBJ2-7	few
CASGPTDRYNEQFF	TGCGCCAGCGGCCCCACGGACAGGTACAATGAGCAGTTCTTC	TRBD1	TRBV5-1	TRBJ2-1	NA
CASSLHGGGLRYSNQPQHF	TGTGCCAGTAGTCTCCACGGCGGGGGGCTTCGATATAGCAATCAGCCCCAGCATTTT	NA	TRBV19	TRBJ1-5	NA
CASSQVGTQQYF	TGTGCCAGCAGCCAAGTGGGGACACAGCAGTACTTC	NA	TRBV3-1	TRBJ2-7	NA
CASSQGNREDEKLFF	TGTGCCAGCAGCCAAGGGAACAGGGAGGATGAAAAACTGTTTTTT	NA	TRBV3-1	TRBJ1-4	many
CSALRFGLGEQYF	TGCAGCGCCCTACGGTTCGGGTTGGGTGAGCAGTACTTC	NA	TRBV29-1	TRBJ2-7	NA
CASRDRGRTQYF	TGTGCCAGCCGGGACAGGGGGCGTACGCAGTATTTT	TRBD1	TRBV19	TRBJ2-3	NA
CASREVPTSPYGYTF	TGTGCCAGCAGAGAAGTCCCCACTTCCCCCTATGGCTACACCTTC	NA	TRBV28	TRBJ1-2	few